This T cell receptor (beta chain) is drawn from a study of blood T cells in healthy people across ages. General study findings and limits: Both naive CD4+ cell counts and diversity were greater in long-lived donors than in aged donors.

A note on this clonotype: What it binds is not known.

The length of the CDR3 is 15 residues. The trim removed 6 bases at V and 2 bases at J, leaving 9 bases unmatched. Every sample gave at least 5.5 micrograms of total RNA when it was extracted. Alongside a J-beta primer mix, a sample-barcoded 5' primer served in a second PCR lasting roughly 7 to 12 cycles. One entry per CDR3 protein, called by TCRdb with MiXCR from the 5' RACE reads. This sample has 1.5 million to 2 million distinct CDR3 sequences, with about 50% found just once. The receptor's source is a woman aged 35 to 49 in good health. Sequenced material: blood. The chain has TRBV12-3 or TRBV12-4 and TRBJ1-2; 7 nucleotides match TRBD1. The chain's CDR3 is CASRPNDRANYGYTF. CDR3 bases: TGTGCCAGCAGACCTAACGACAGGGCCAACTATGGCTACACCTTC.